This T cell receptor beta chain was sequenced for a study of T-cell memory formation after mild COVID-19. Comments on this clonotype: Its target is unknown.

This CDR3 region has 15 residues. Germline V gene sequence: CDR1 SQVTM, CDR2 ANQGSEA. Trimming removed 7 bases from V and 3 bases from J; junction bases left unmatched: 12. Study results and caveats: Among clones peaking at day 37 in the second wave, SARS-CoV-2 specificity remained unconfirmed.

The authors produced TCR alpha and TCR beta cDNA libraries with sample barcodes and UMIs by 5'RACE using constant-segment primers. MiXCR was run by TCRdb on the 5' RACE reads, yielding one entry per CDR3 protein. Of fewer than 700,000 distinct CDR3 sequences listed, more than 15% are singletons. Specimen: PBMCs or a T cell subset sorted from them (not recorded which). The source is an adult woman who had mild COVID-19 (a few samples of this study predate the infection). Cell type and time point are not known. This chain joins TRBV29-1 and TRBJ2-7, with 10 bases aligning to TRBD2. The CDR3 here is CSAEGRTSGIYEQYF. In nucleotides, the CDR3 is TGCAGCGCCGAGGGTAGGACTAGCGGTATCTACGAGCAGTACTTC.